The 31 T cell receptor beta chains below come from one sample, sequenced in a study of OX40 agonist ivuxolimab in advanced cancers. Profiling relied on immunoSEQ multiplex PCR, and the TCRdb table lists in-frame clones only, not all of them. The data contain 30,000 to 40,000 clones, 65% to 85% of them singletons. The starting material was CD4+ or CD8+ T cells sorted from blood, obtained in a trial of the OX40 agonist ivuxolimab. These TCRs come from an adult with an advanced solid tumor such as melanoma, head and neck, liver or kidney cancer.

The chain carries TRBV5-6 and TRBJ2-7; D is uncertain. The germline gives CDR1 SGHDT, CDR2 YYEEEE. V was clipped by 3 bases and J by 4 bases, with 5 bases between them. The CDR3 consists of 11 residues. CDR3 protein: CASSSRYEQYF. The CDR3 nucleotides are TGTGCCAGCAGCTCTAGATACGAGCAGTACTTC.

This clone was counted a few times. The rearrangement joins TRBV7-9 to TRBJ2-1, with D perhaps matching TRBD2 (5 bases). The CDR3 sequence is 14 residues long. V lost 1 base to trimming and J lost 10 bases, with 14 bases between them. Per germline, CDR1 SEHNR and CDR2 FQNEAQ (reference sequence). CDR3 nucleotides: TGTGCCAGCAGCTTAGGGTCTAGCCACGACGAGCAGTTCTTC. This translates into CASSLGSSHDEQFF.

The chain has TRBV18 and TRBJ2-5; no reliable D call. The CDR3 extends over 15 amino acids. Germline assignment: CDR1 KGHSH and CDR2 LQKENI. Trimming cost V 5 bases and J 2 bases, with 15 bases left between them. CDR3 sequence (DNA): TGTGCCAGCTCAGCCCTTACAAGTAGTCAAGAGACCCAGTACTTC. Amino acids: CASSALTSSQETQYF.

This clone was counted a few times. The CDR3 region is CATSRAGGHLTDTQYF. The DNA of the CDR3 is TGTGCCACCAGCAGAGCCGGAGGGCATCTCACAGATACGCAGTATTTT. The chain is built from TRBV15 and TRBJ2-3, with D tentatively TRBD2 (6 bases). CDR1 and CDR2 (germline): LNHNV, YYDKDF (reference sequence). This CDR3 has 16 amino acids. The V end lost 1 base, the J end lost 2 bases, and 13 bases lay between the germline ends.

This clone turned up a few times. The rearrangement links TRBV4-1 to TRBJ1-2, with 8 bases aligning to TRBD1. V shed 0 bases and J 8 bases; nucleotides not matched to a gene: 8. This CDR3 has 15 residues. CDR1 MGHRA and CDR2 YSYEKL come from the germline V gene. The DNA for the CDR3 is TGCGCCAGCAGCCAAGAAGGTGGACAGGGCCGGGGCTACACCTTC. It translates to CASSQEGGQGRGYTF.

The rearrangement uses TRBV29-1 and TRBJ1-1, with D unclear. This CDR3 has 19 residues. The germline gives CDR1 SQVTM, CDR2 ANQGSEA. V lost 1 base to trimming and J lost 0 bases, with 24 bases between them. CDR3 in amino acids: CSVEARGYTSAHMNTEAFF. As DNA, the CDR3 is TGCAGCGTTGAAGCCAGAGGATACACCTCCGCCCACATGAACACTGAAGCTTTCTTT.

CDR3 in DNA: TGTGCCAGCAGCCTTTTAGACCCGGGGGAGACCCAGTACTTC. Translation: CASSLLDPGETQYF. V is TRBV5-4 and J is TRBJ2-5; possible D gene TRBD2, 5 bases. V was trimmed by 4 bases and J by 5 bases, leaving 15 bases between them. CDR1 and CDR2 from the germline V gene are SGHNT and YYREEE (reference sequence). The CDR3 is made up of 14 amino acids.

The table lists this clone with a few counts. The chain carries TRBV13 and TRBJ2-7; D is possibly TRBD1 (5 bases). The germline gives CDR1 PRHDT, CDR2 FYEKMQ (reference sequence). The germline V and J ends were trimmed by 0 bases and 2 bases, with 5 bases remaining between them. CDR3 length: 13 residues. This chain's CDR3 is CASSLGGPYEQYF. CDR3 DNA: TGTGCCAGCAGCTTAGGGGGGCCCTACGAGCAGTACTTC.

The rearrangement links TRBV6-5 to TRBJ1-6; D gene ambiguous. CDR1 is MNHEY, CDR2 SVGAGI, per germline. This CDR3 is built from 12 residues. V was clipped by 5 bases and J by 9 bases, with 8 bases between them. CDR3 sequence: CASSRTGSPLHF. CDR3 sequence (DNA): TGTGCCAGCAGTAGGACGGGTTCACCCCTCCACTTT.

Regarding this clone: This CDR3 is also generated by other DNA sequences in the sample. J is TRBJ2-5 and V is TRBV15; D is tentatively TRBD1 or TRBD2 (5 bases each). The germline V gene encodes CDR1 LNHNV and CDR2 YYDKDF (reference sequence). V lost 0 bases and J lost 4, with 9 bases in between. The length of the CDR3 is 14 residues. The CDR3 here is CATSRDGGRETQYF. The CDR3 DNA reads as TGTGCCACCAGCAGAGATGGGGGAAGAGAGACCCAGTACTTC.

The chain couples TRBV19 to TRBJ2-5; D ambiguous. Germline V gene data show CDR1 as LNHDA and CDR2 as SQIVND (reference sequence). V was cut by 11 bases and J by 2 bases, with 15 bases left in between. The CDR3 spans 13 residues. CDR3 amino acids: CAPISGKQETQYF. CDR3 nucleotides: TGTGCCCCCATTTCTGGGAAGCAAGAGACCCAGTACTTC.

The rearrangement joins TRBV9 to TRBJ2-5, with D tentatively TRBD2 (6 bases). The CDR3 runs to 15 residues. Trimming left V 1 base short and J 2 bases short, with 12 bases between. Germline loops: CDR1 SGDLS, CDR2 YYNGEE. The CDR3 sequence: CASSVSGGRQETQYF. CDR3 bases: TGTGCCAGCAGCGTAAGCGGAGGGAGACAAGAGACCCAGTACTTC.

V is TRBV12-5 and J is TRBJ1-5; 8 bases map to TRBD1. Germline lookup yields CDR1 LGHNT and CDR2 FRNRAP. The J segment lost 4 bases and the V segment lost 3 bases, leaving 11 bases of the junction unmatched. This CDR3 spans 17 amino acids. CDR3 nucleotide sequence: TGTGCTAGTGGTTTTAGGCAGGGGGCTTCTGGAAATCAGCCCCAGCATTTT. This encodes CASGFRQGASGNQPQHF.

This clone has just one count. This chain uses TRBV6-5 with TRBJ1-6; no reliable D call. The V end lost 0 bases, the J end lost 6 bases, and 9 bases lay between the germline ends. In germline, CDR1 is MNHEY, CDR2 SVGAGI. The CDR3 is 15 residues long. The CDR3 loop is CASSYSPTSNSPLHF. In DNA form, the CDR3 reads TGTGCCAGCAGTTACTCGCCTACGAGTAATTCACCCCTCCACTTT.

The chain joins TRBV5-1 to TRBJ2-3, with TRBD1 identical over 10 bases. V lost 4 bases to trimming and J lost 2 bases; unmatched junction nucleotides: 10. This CDR3 spans 17 amino acids. Germline-derived CDR1 and CDR2 are SGHRS and YFSETQ. The CDR3 sequence is CASSRRGGTGATDTQYF. The CDR3 DNA sequence: TGCGCCAGCAGCCGCCGTGGCGGGACAGGGGCCACAGATACGCAGTATTTT.

V and J are TRBV19 and TRBJ2-1; the D gene is possibly TRBD1 (5 bases). The CDR3 sequence is 14 residues long. Germline V gives CDR1 LNHDA, CDR2 SQIVND (reference sequence). V was cut by 6 bases and J by 4 bases, with 13 bases left in between. The CDR3 loop is CASSPGFNYNEQFF. Here the CDR3 DNA reads TGTGCCAGTAGCCCAGGGTTCAATTACAATGAGCAGTTCTTC.

As DNA, the CDR3 is TGCGCCAGCAGCTTGGGACGAAACACCGGGGAGCTGTTTTTT. The encoded protein is CASSLGRNTGELFF. The V gene is TRBV5-1, the J gene TRBJ2-2; no reliable D call. V was clipped by 0 bases and J by 2 bases, with 5 bases between them. Germline CDR1 reads SGHRS; CDR2 reads YFSETQ. The CDR3 is 14 residues long.

The rearrangement joins TRBV27 to TRBJ2-2; D is unresolved. The CDR3 consists of 13 residues. The V and J ends lost 5 bases and 7 bases respectively, with 11 bases between them. From germline, CDR1 is MNHEY and CDR2 SMNVEV (reference sequence). CDR3 DNA: TGTGCCAGCAGTCCACCACGAGACGGGGAGCTGTTTTTT. It encodes CASSPPRDGELFF.

The V gene is TRBV5-8, the J gene TRBJ2-2; D gene unclear. V was shortened by 0 bases and J by 0 bases, with 9 bases between the two germline ends. In germline, CDR1 is SGHTS, CDR2 YDEGEE. The CDR3 extends over 16 amino acids. CDR3 in amino acids: CASSLGAAANTGELFF. CDR3 sequence (DNA): TGTGCCAGCAGCTTGGGGGCAGCCGCGAACACCGGGGAGCTGTTTTTT. Filled out from reference TRBV5-8 and TRBJ2-2, the complete variable domain reads EAGVTQSPTHLIKTRGQQATLRCSPISGHTSVYWYQQALGLGLQFLLWYDEGEERNRGNFPPRFSGRQFPNYSSELNVNALELEDSALYLCASSLGAAANTGELFFGEGSRLTVL.

This clone was detected once. The genes are TRBV5-1 and TRBJ2-2, with no clear D. Trimming left V 0 bases short and J 4 bases short, with 13 bases between. Per the germline V gene, CDR1 is SGHRS and CDR2 is YFSETQ. The CDR3 totals 16 residues. CDR3 loop: CASSLGKRAGTGELFF. The CDR3 DNA sequence: TGCGCCAGCAGCTTGGGGAAAAGGGCCGGCACCGGGGAGCTGTTTTTT.

The table lists this clone with a count of one. The chain carries TRBV14 and TRBJ2-1; 11 bases agree with TRBD1. The germline CDR1 and CDR2 sequences are SGHDN and FVKESK. CDR3 length equals 13 residues. The junction had 6 bases not matched to a gene; V was cut back by 6 bases and J by 11 bases. The CDR3 reads CASRPGQGVKQFF. The CDR3 coding sequence is TGTGCCAGCAGACCGGGACAGGGGGTAAAGCAGTTCTTC.

The J gene is TRBJ1-4, the V gene TRBV19, with TRBD1 identical over 9 bases. After removal of 5 bases from V and 7 bases from J, the junction contained 8 bases not matched to a gene. The CDR3 extends over 15 amino acids. CDR1 and CDR2 (germline): LNHDA, SQIVND (reference sequence). The DNA of the CDR3 is TGTGCCAGTAGTGTGGACAGGGGATCAAGTGAAAAACTGTTTTTT. Translation: CASSVDRGSSEKLFF.

The rearrangement uses TRBV29-1 and TRBJ1-2; D is perhaps TRBD1 (5 bases). Trimming stripped 7 bases from V and 5 bases from J, with 23 bases between. This CDR3 has 15 residues. CDR1 SQVTM and CDR2 ANQGSEA come from the germline V gene. The chain's CDR3 is CSDRSEGRLRYGYTF. The CDR3 nucleotides are TGCAGCGATAGAAGCGAGGGACGGTTGAGGTATGGCTACACCTTC.

This clone rates as medium-sized. The CDR3 coding sequence is TGTGCCAGCAGCTTAGTTCCCAGGGGAAAAGAAGCTTTCTTT. It is translated as CASSLVPRGKEAFF. The V gene is TRBV7-2, the J gene TRBJ1-1; tentatively, D is TRBD1 (6 bases). V was trimmed by 1 base and J by 8 bases, leaving 14 bases between them. Germline CDR1 is SGHTA and CDR2 is FQGNSA. This CDR3 contains 14 residues.

Here the CDR3 reads CASSQGLAGYEQYF. The CDR3 bases are TGTGCCAGCAGCCAGGGACTAGCGGGTTACGAGCAGTACTTC. The chain employs TRBV6-5 and TRBJ2-7; 12 positions match TRBD2. Trimming at V came to 6 bases and at J to 4 bases, leaving 4 bases not matched to a gene. The CDR3 is 14 residues long. Germline assignment: CDR1 MNHEY and CDR2 SVGAGI.

This clone was observed once. V usage is TRBV7-9 and J usage is TRBJ2-7, with D hard to call. The CDR3 runs to 14 residues. Germline-derived CDR1 and CDR2 are SEHNR and FQNEAQ (reference sequence). With 1 base removed from V and 0 bases from J, the gap between germline ends came to 7 bases. The CDR3 sequence is CASSLDHHSYEQYF. CDR3 in DNA: TGTGCCAGCAGCTTAGACCACCACTCCTACGAGCAGTACTTC.

This clone showed up just a few times. The chain is built from TRBV19 and TRBJ1-5; 9 bases line up with TRBD1. The length of the CDR3 is 14 residues. V shed 7 bases, J shed 4 bases, and the junction held 5 bases outside the gene matches. CDR1 is LNHDA and CDR2 is SQIVND in the germline V gene (reference sequence). CDR3 nucleotide sequence: TGTGCCAGTAATGCGGGACAGGGAAATCAGCCCCAGCATTTT. Encoded protein: CASNAGQGNQPQHF.

In regard to this clone: One junction end does not reproduce the germline sequence, and a read error may be involved. The gene calls are TRBV7-7 and TRBJ2-7, with D unclear. This CDR3 has 13 amino acids. Germline values: CDR1 SSHAT, CDR2 FNYEAQ (reference sequence). DNA for the CDR3: TGTGCTAGCAGCCGTGACCTTTTCTACGAGCAGTACTTC. Its protein product is CASSRDLFYEQYF.

This clone was counted once. The chain links TRBV4-1 to TRBJ2-2; D unclear. The CDR3 loop spans 15 amino acids. The ends were cut back, 4 bases at V and 1 base at J, with 10 bases in the middle. Germline V gene lookup returns CDR1 MGHRA and CDR2 YSYEKL. The CDR3 DNA sequence: TGCGCCAGCAGCCGTCGATGGGGGAACACCGGGGAGCTGTTTTTT. It yields the protein CASSRRWGNTGELFF.

The chain employs TRBV7-9 and TRBJ2-1; 7 nucleotides match TRBD2. This CDR3 region has 15 residues. Germline trimming cut 4 bases from V and 7 bases from J; bases unmatched to any gene: 10. Germline CDR1 SEHNR, CDR2 FQNEAQ (reference sequence). The CDR3 coding sequence is TGTGCCAGCAGCTCGAGGGACTACCGTCGGAATGAGCAGTTCTTC. Amino acids: CASSSRDYRRNEQFF.

The chain recombines TRBV14 with TRBJ2-1; D uncertain. Trimming left V 0 bases short and J 6 bases short, with 12 bases between. From germline, CDR1 is SGHDN and CDR2 FVKESK. The CDR3 has 15 amino acids. CDR3 in amino acids: CASSQDLRLSNEQFF. CDR3 nucleotide sequence: TGTGCCAGCAGCCAAGATCTTCGGCTTAGCAATGAGCAGTTCTTC.